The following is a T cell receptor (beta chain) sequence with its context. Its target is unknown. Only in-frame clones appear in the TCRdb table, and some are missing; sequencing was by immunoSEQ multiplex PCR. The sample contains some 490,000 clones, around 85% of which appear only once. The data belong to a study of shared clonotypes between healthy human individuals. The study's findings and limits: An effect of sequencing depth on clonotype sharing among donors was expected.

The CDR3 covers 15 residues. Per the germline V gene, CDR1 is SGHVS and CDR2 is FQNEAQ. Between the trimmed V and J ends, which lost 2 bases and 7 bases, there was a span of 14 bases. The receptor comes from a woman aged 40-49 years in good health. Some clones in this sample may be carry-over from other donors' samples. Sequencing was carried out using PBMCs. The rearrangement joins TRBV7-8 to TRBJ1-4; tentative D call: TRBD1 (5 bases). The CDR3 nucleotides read TGTGCCAGCAGCTTAAGTGGGACGGAGTCTGAAAAACTGTTTTTT. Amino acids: CASSLSGTESEKLFF.